These T cell receptor beta chains were read from a single sample in a study of early T cells in non-severe SARS-CoV-2 infection. TCRdb used MiXCR to reprocess the 5' RACE reads, holding one entry per CDR3 protein. The sample has around 68,000 distinct CDR3 sequences, roughly an eighth seen once; the top ten hold 1.2% to 1.5%. Material: whole blood, obtained at baseline. Receptors originate from an adult who was a healthcare worker with PCR-confirmed SARS-CoV-2 infection or an uninfected control (not recorded which). Both conserved end residues are part of each CDR3. A D gene is named only where the DNA matches it firmly. Expanded clones get a size class; other rows say once, few or many, or leave the size out.

CDR3aa: CSVAIAYEQYF; CDR3nt: TGCAGCGTGGCCATAGCCTACGAGCAGTACTTC; d_gene: NA; v_gene: TRBV29-1; j_gene: TRBJ2-7; abundance: NA
CDR3aa: CASSLAARLVESPLYEQYF; CDR3nt: TGTGCCAGCAGCTTAGCCGCCCGTCTCGTCGAGTCCCCCCTCTACGAGCAGTACTTC; d_gene: NA; v_gene: TRBV7-2; j_gene: TRBJ2-7; abundance: NA
CDR3aa: CASSLGFKGTSGGRVSSYNEQFF; CDR3nt: TGTGCCAGCAGCTTAGGGTTCAAAGGGACTAGCGGGGGGCGTGTAAGCTCCTACAATGAGCAGTTCTTC; d_gene: TRBD2; v_gene: TRBV11-2; j_gene: TRBJ2-1; abundance: medium-sized
CDR3aa: CSASRDRGNEQYF; CDR3nt: TGCAGTGCCAGCCGGGACAGGGGTAACGAGCAGTACTTC; d_gene: TRBD1; v_gene: TRBV20-1; j_gene: TRBJ2-7; abundance: many
CDR3aa: CASWGEPKIYEQYF; CDR3nt: TGTGCCAGTTGGGGCGAGCCGAAGATCTACGAGCAGTACTTC; d_gene: NA; v_gene: TRBV28; j_gene: TRBJ2-7; abundance: many
CDR3aa: CASSPNGGLTSSYNEQFF; CDR3nt: TGTGCCAGCAGTCCAAACGGGGGGTTGACAAGCTCCTACAATGAGCAGTTCTTC; d_gene: TRBD2; v_gene: TRBV28; j_gene: TRBJ2-1; abundance: many
CDR3aa: CSARGTGLAGMEETQYF; CDR3nt: TGCAGTGCTAGGGGAACGGGACTAGCGGGGATGGAGGAGACCCAGTACTTC; d_gene: TRBD2; v_gene: TRBV20-1; j_gene: TRBJ2-5; abundance: many
CDR3aa: CASSGGTQGREQFF; CDR3nt: TGTGCCAGCAGCGGGGGAACCCAAGGACGTGAGCAGTTCTTC; d_gene: NA; v_gene: TRBV7-9; j_gene: TRBJ2-1; abundance: NA
CDR3aa: CASSQLVRYNEQFF; CDR3nt: TGTGCCAGCAGCCAACTAGTTAGGTACAATGAGCAGTTCTTC; d_gene: NA; v_gene: TRBV6-5; j_gene: TRBJ2-1; abundance: NA
CDR3aa: CASSLAGDGDEQFF; CDR3nt: TGTGCCAGCAGTTTAGCAGGGGACGGCGATGAGCAGTTCTTC; d_gene: NA; v_gene: TRBV27; j_gene: TRBJ2-1; abundance: NA
CDR3aa: CATSREAGVAKNIQYF; CDR3nt: TGTGCCACCAGCAGAGAAGCTGGGGTTGCCAAAAACATTCAGTACTTC; d_gene: NA; v_gene: TRBV15; j_gene: TRBJ2-4; abundance: NA
CDR3aa: CASRGYYEQYF; CDR3nt: TGTGCCAGCAGGGGGTACTACGAGCAGTACTTC; d_gene: NA; v_gene: TRBV28; j_gene: TRBJ2-7; abundance: many
CDR3aa: CASSSNKPGANVLTF; CDR3nt: TGTGCCAGCAGTTCCAATAAACCTGGGGCCAACGTCCTGACTTTC; d_gene: NA; v_gene: TRBV28; j_gene: TRBJ2-6; abundance: few
CDR3aa: CASRQNLVYTQYF; CDR3nt: TGTGCCAGCAGGCAAAACCTCGTATATACGCAGTATTTT; d_gene: NA; v_gene: TRBV12-3/TRBV12-4; j_gene: TRBJ2-3; abundance: few
CDR3aa: CASSPLGSGYTDTQYF; CDR3nt: TGTGCCAGCAGCCCCCTGGGTAGCGGATACACAGATACGCAGTATTTT; d_gene: NA; v_gene: TRBV5-4; j_gene: TRBJ2-3; abundance: few
CDR3aa: CASSQGTVANYGYTF; CDR3nt: TGCGCCAGCAGCCAGGGGACAGTAGCTAACTATGGCTACACCTTC; d_gene: TRBD1; v_gene: TRBV5-1; j_gene: TRBJ1-2; abundance: few
CDR3aa: CASSFGEGQGYEQYF; CDR3nt: NA; d_gene: NA; v_gene: TRBV11-2; j_gene: TRBJ2-7; abundance: few
CDR3aa: CASSFQGSDTQYF; CDR3nt: TGTGCCAGCAGTTTTCAGGGTTCAGATACGCAGTATTTT; d_gene: NA; v_gene: TRBV27; j_gene: TRBJ2-3; abundance: NA
CDR3aa: CASRPAGVNTEAFF; CDR3nt: TGTGCCAGCAGGCCCGCTGGGGTGAACACTGAAGCTTTCTTT; d_gene: NA; v_gene: TRBV7-6; j_gene: TRBJ1-1; abundance: many
CDR3aa: CASRALDFTGELFF; CDR3nt: TGTGCCAGCAGAGCGCTAGATTTCACCGGGGAGCTGTTTTTT; d_gene: NA; v_gene: TRBV6-1; j_gene: TRBJ2-2; abundance: few
CDR3aa: CASSGSDSGANVLTF; CDR3nt: TGTGCCAGCAGTGGTAGCGATTCTGGGGCCAACGTCCTGACTTTC; d_gene: NA; v_gene: TRBV6-4; j_gene: TRBJ2-6; abundance: few
CDR3aa: CASTPGGSSYEQYF; CDR3nt: TGTGCCAGCACCCCGGGCGGGAGCTCCTACGAGCAGTACTTC; d_gene: TRBD2; v_gene: TRBV7-9; j_gene: TRBJ2-7; abundance: few